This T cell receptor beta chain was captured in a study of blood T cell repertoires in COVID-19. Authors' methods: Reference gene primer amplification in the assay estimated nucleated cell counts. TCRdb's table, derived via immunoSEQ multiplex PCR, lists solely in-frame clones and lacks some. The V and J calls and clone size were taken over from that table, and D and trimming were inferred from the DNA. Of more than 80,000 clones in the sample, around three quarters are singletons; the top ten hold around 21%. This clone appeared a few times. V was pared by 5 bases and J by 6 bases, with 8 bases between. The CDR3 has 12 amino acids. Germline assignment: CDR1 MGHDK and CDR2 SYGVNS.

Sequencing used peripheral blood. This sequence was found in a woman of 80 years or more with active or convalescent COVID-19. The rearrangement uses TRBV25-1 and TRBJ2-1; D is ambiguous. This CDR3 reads CASSRAGNEQFF. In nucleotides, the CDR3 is TGTGCCAGCAGTCGTGCAGGCAATGAGCAGTTCTTC.